This T cell receptor (beta chain) was found in a study of blood T cell repertoires in COVID-19. Study information: From the United States, Italy and Spain came samples of acute and convalescent COVID-19. PBMCs, B-cell-depleted T cells, or T cells were the source of the cDNA or gDNA that made up the material.

The CDR3 has 16 amino acids. Germline CDR1 LGHNA, CDR2 YSLEER. The ends were cut back, 1 base at V and 3 bases at J, with 15 bases in the middle. In the original processing: Amplified reference gene primers provided the basis for estimating nucleated cell counts. Repertoires were generated with immunoSEQ multiplex PCR, while TCRdb's copy carries only in-frame clones and drops some. D and trimming come from the DNA, and the V and J calls and clone size come from that table. Counted here are roughly 120,000 clones, 60% to 80% occurring once; the ten biggest clones make up 6%. In Seattle, patients joined the study during active infection and were tracked longitudinally.

The source is an elderly man with COVID-19, enrolled during active disease. What was sequenced was peripheral blood. V usage is TRBV4-3 and J usage is TRBJ1-2; D might be TRBD1 (6 bases). In DNA, the CDR3 is TGCGCCAGCAGCCAAGTAGCGCAGGGGCCCGACTATGGCTACACCTTC. This gives the protein CASSQVAQGPDYGYTF.